This T cell receptor beta chain originates from a study of blood T cell repertoires in COVID-19. For the study at large: Samples representing acute and convalescent COVID-19 were sourced from the United States, Italy and Spain. Sources were T cells, B-cell-depleted T cells, or PBMCs; the material itself was cDNA or gDNA.

This clone was seen only once. In the authors' workflow: Reference gene primer amplification gave nucleated cell count estimates. Profiled with immunoSEQ multiplex PCR; TCRdb holds only in-frame clones, not every one. The V and J calls and clone size were taken over from that table, and D and trimming were inferred from the DNA. The sample yields 50,000 to 70,000 clones, around three quarters seen once. The CDR3 runs to 14 residues. V gave up 3 bases and J gave up 2 bases; unmatched junction bases: 4. In germline, CDR1 is SGHRS, CDR2 YFSETQ. What was sequenced was peripheral blood. The chain links TRBV5-1 to TRBJ1-2; TRBD1 matches 7 bases. The TCR was taken from a man between 60 and 70 years old with acute or convalescent COVID-19. CDR3 region: CASSSTGANYGYTF. Here the CDR3 DNA reads TGCGCCAGCAGCTCTACAGGGGCCAACTATGGCTACACCTTC.